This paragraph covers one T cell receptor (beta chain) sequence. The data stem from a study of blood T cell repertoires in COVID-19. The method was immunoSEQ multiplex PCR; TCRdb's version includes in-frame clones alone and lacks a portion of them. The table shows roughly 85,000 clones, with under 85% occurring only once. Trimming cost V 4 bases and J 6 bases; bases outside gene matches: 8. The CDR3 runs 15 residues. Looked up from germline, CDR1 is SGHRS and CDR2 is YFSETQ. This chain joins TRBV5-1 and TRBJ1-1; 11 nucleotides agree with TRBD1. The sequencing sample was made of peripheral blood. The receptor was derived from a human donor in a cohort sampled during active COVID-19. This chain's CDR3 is CASSPRDRGSAEAFF. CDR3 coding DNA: TGCGCCAGCAGCCCCCGGGACAGGGGGAGCGCTGAAGCTTTCTTT.